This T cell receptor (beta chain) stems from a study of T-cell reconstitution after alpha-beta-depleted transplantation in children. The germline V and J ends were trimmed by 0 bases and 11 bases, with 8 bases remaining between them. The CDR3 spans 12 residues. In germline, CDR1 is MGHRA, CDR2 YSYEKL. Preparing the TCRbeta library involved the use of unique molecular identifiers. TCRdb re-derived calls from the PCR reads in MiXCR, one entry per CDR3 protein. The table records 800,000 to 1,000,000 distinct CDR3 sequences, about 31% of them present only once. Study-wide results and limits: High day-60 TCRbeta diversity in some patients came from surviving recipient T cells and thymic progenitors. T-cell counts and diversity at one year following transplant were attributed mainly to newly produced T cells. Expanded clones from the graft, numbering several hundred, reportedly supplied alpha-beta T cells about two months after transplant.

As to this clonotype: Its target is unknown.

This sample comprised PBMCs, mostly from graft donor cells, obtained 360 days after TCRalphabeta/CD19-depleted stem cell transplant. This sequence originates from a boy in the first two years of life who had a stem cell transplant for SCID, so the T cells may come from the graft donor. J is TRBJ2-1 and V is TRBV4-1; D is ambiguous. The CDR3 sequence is CASSQDWAKQFF. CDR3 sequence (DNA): TGCGCCAGCAGCCAAGATTGGGCTAAGCAGTTCTTC.